Shown below are 24 T cell receptor beta chains from a single sample sequenced in a study of T cell responses to AZD1222 COVID-19 vaccine. This table comes from immunoSEQ multiplex PCR, and its TCRdb copy is limited to in-frame clones, with some not included. This table has 120,000 or so clones, roughly 89% appearing once. Sequencing used peripheral blood, obtained on day 0 of MenACWY control vaccination. These receptors originate from an adult in good health.

This clone was found a few times. The V and J genes are TRBV4-3 and TRBJ2-7; D not resolved. The V gene's germline CDR1 is LGHNA and CDR2 YSLEER. V was pared by 0 bases and J by 0 bases, with 18 bases between. This CDR3 spans 18 amino acids. In DNA, the CDR3 is TGCGCCAGCAGCCAAGATGTTCCCCTCAACAACCCCTCCTACGAGCAGTACTTC. Translation: CASSQDVPLNNPSYEQYF.

CDR3 amino acids: CASSRTLANYGYTF. The CDR3, as DNA: TGTGCCAGCAGTCGGACCCTTGCTAACTATGGCTACACCTTC. The genes are TRBV2 and TRBJ1-2, with D hard to call. V gave up 5 bases and J gave up 0 bases, with 10 bases separating them. This CDR3 comprises 14 residues. The germline V gene encodes CDR1 SNHLY and CDR2 FYNNEI.

The chain joins TRBV6-5 to TRBJ1-3; D might be TRBD1 (5 bases). Trimming cost V 6 bases and J 2 bases, with 8 bases left between them. Germline V lookup: CDR1 MNHEY, CDR2 SVGAGI. There are 13 residues in the CDR3. The DNA of the CDR3 is TGTGCCAGCAGAGGGGCCCCTGGAAACACCATATATTTT. This encodes CASRGAPGNTIYF.

This rearrangement joins TRBV29-1 to TRBJ1-2; a weak D match, TRBD1 (5 bases). The germline V gene encodes CDR1 SQVTM and CDR2 ANQGSEA. The CDR3 has 14 amino acids. The V end was cut by 5 bases, the J end by 3 bases, with 16 bases between. Here the CDR3 reads CSVQISWGDYGYTF. The CDR3 coding sequence is TGCAGCGTTCAGATAAGCTGGGGGGACTATGGCTACACCTTC.

The chain has TRBV5-5 and TRBJ2-3; 10 nucleotides match TRBD1. The CDR3 runs to 16 residues. With V trimmed by 4 bases and J by 5 bases, 10 bases remained unmatched. Per germline, CDR1 SGHKS and CDR2 YYEKEE (reference sequence). The CDR3 protein is CASSPYGQGGKDTQYF. CDR3 nucleotides: TGTGCCAGCAGCCCGTACGGACAGGGGGGGAAAGATACGCAGTATTTT.

The V gene is TRBV30, the J gene TRBJ2-7; 8 nucleotides match TRBD1. There are 15 residues in the CDR3. Germline lookup yields CDR1 GTSNPN and CDR2 SVGIG (reference sequence). With 0 bases clipped from V and 2 bases from J, the junction kept 6 bases outside the gene matches. Here the CDR3 reads CAWSVLQGATYEQYF. Here the CDR3 DNA reads TGTGCCTGGAGTGTACTCCAGGGGGCCACCTACGAGCAGTACTTC.

The chain joins TRBV12-3 or TRBV12-4 to TRBJ1-2; D may be TRBD1 (6 bases). The CDR3 loop spans 12 amino acids. Trimming shortened V by 6 bases and J by 8 bases, and 13 bases separated the two germline ends. CDR3 sequence reads: CASSQGRGGYTF. The CDR3 DNA reads TGTGCCAGCAGCCAGGGGAGAGGAGGCTACACCTTC.

J is TRBJ1-3 and V is TRBV11-3; D unclear. The V gene's germline CDR1 is SGHNT and CDR2 YENEEA. The CDR3 totals 15 residues. The V end lost 1 base, the J end lost 0 bases, and 7 bases lay between the germline ends. The chain's CDR3 is CASSLGSNSGNTIYF. The CDR3 bases are TGTGCCAGCAGCTTAGGGTCGAACTCTGGAAACACCATATATTTT.

This sequence joins TRBV3-1 (or the pseudogene TRBV3-2) and TRBJ2-3; D ambiguous. This CDR3 has 12 amino acids. Germline lookup yields CDR1 LGHDT and CDR2 YNNKEL (reference sequence). V lost 4 bases and J 6 bases, leaving 8 bases between the germline ends. This CDR3 is CASSPQADTQYF. The DNA for the CDR3 is TGTGCCAGCAGCCCGCAGGCGGATACGCAGTATTTT.

This sequence joins TRBV9 and TRBJ2-1; D may be TRBD1 or TRBD2 (5 bases each). Trimming removed 6 bases at V and 6 bases at J, with 19 bases between. This CDR3 is built from 15 residues. Germline V gives CDR1 SGDLS, CDR2 YYNGEE. DNA of the CDR3: TGTGCCAGCAACGAAGGGACCATAGCATCCAATGAGCAGTTCTTC. Translation: CASNEGTIASNEQFF.

This clone showed up just a few times. The chain joins TRBV6-5 to TRBJ1-4; TRBD1 is a possible D gene (5 bases). CDR3 length: 16 amino acids. Trimming pared 0 bases from V and 7 bases from J, leaving 15 bases between. Germline V CDR1 and CDR2: MNHEY, SVGAGI. The CDR3 region has the DNA TGTGCCAGCAGTTACTCGAGGCAGGGTGTGAGTGAAAAACTGTTTTTT. Translation gives CASSYSRQGVSEKLFF.

The rearrangement joins TRBV9 to TRBJ1-2; perhaps TRBD1 as D (6 bases). V was clipped by 4 bases and J by 2 bases, with 9 bases between them. Looked up from germline, CDR1 is SGDLS and CDR2 is YYNGEE. The CDR3 has 13 residues. CDR3 nucleotide sequence: TGTGCCAGCAGCCCCGACAGGAACTATGGCTACACCTTC. The encoded protein is CASSPDRNYGYTF.

The CDR3 DNA reads TGTGCCAGCAGTCACAGGGTTGCCGGGGACGAGCAGTACTTC. This codes for CASSHRVAGDEQYF. V gene TRBV2 combines with J gene TRBJ2-7; D is possibly TRBD1 (6 bases). The CDR3 consists of 14 residues. Per the germline V gene, CDR1 is SNHLY and CDR2 is FYNNEI. Trimming cost V 5 bases and J 5 bases, with 16 bases left between them.

The chain carries TRBV2 and TRBJ1-1; D gene unclear. CDR1 is SNHLY, CDR2 FYNNEI, per germline. V was pared by 2 bases and J by 7 bases, with 5 bases between. CDR3 length: 11 amino acids. The CDR3 bases are TGTGCCAGCAGTGAATGGGTTGAAGCTTTCTTT. It yields the protein CASSEWVEAFF.

The chain carries TRBV7-2 and TRBJ2-7, with TRBD2 identical over 9 bases. V was pared by 1 base and J by 0 bases, with 1 base of the junction left unmatched. CDR3 size: 15 residues. Germline lookup yields CDR1 SGHTA and CDR2 FQGNSA. In DNA, the CDR3 is TGTGCCAGCAGCTTAGGTAGCGGGAGCTCCTACGAGCAGTACTTC. It yields the protein CASSLGSGSSYEQYF.

The V gene is TRBV18, the J gene TRBJ1-1; 7 positions agree with TRBD1. J was trimmed by 7 bases and V by 2 bases; bases with no gene match: 1. Germline CDR1 is KGHSH and CDR2 is LQKENI. The length of the CDR3 is 12 residues. CDR3 region: CASSPRQGEAFF. The CDR3 DNA reads TGTGCCAGCTCACCAAGACAGGGTGAAGCTTTCTTT.

The rearrangement joins TRBV7-2 to TRBJ1-1; D call uncertain. Per the germline V gene, CDR1 is SGHTA and CDR2 is FQGNSA. Trimming pared 5 bases from V and 0 bases from J, leaving 13 bases between. The CDR3 is 15 amino acids. CDR3 nucleotide sequence: TGTGCCAGCAGCCCGAAGGGCACCATGAACACTGAAGCTTTCTTT. It translates to CASSPKGTMNTEAFF.

The chain couples TRBV9 to TRBJ1-2; 9 bases align to TRBD1. This CDR3 is built from 16 residues. V was pared by 7 bases and J by 4 bases, with 14 bases of the junction left unmatched. The germline CDR1 and CDR2 sequences are SGDLS and YYNGEE. The CDR3 spells CASSRQGVSSAYGYTF. DNA for the CDR3: TGTGCCAGCTCCCGACAGGGGGTTTCGTCCGCCTATGGCTACACCTTC.

J is TRBJ1-1 and V is TRBV2; D may be TRBD1 (5 bases). The V gene's germline CDR1 is SNHLY and CDR2 FYNNEI. The CDR3 extends over 15 amino acids. Trimming pared 0 bases from V and 11 bases from J, leaving 19 bases between. The CDR3 loop is CASSEAALVGAWAFF. CDR3 nucleotides: TGTGCCAGCAGTGAAGCCGCTTTGGTAGGGGCTTGGGCTTTCTTT.

V is TRBV3-1 (or the pseudogene TRBV3-2) and J is TRBJ1-4; D remains ambiguous. V lost 8 bases, J lost 7 bases, and 8 bases lay in between. From germline, CDR1 is LGHDT and CDR2 YNNKEL (reference sequence). The CDR3 contains 11 residues. DNA for the CDR3: TGTGCCAGCCGGAGGGTTGAAAAACTGTTTTTT. Translation: CASRRVEKLFF.

As to this clone: A much larger clone lies a single base off, so this may be a read error. J is TRBJ1-1 and V is TRBV6-5; D is uncertain. The CDR3 consists of 13 residues. Germline-derived CDR1 and CDR2 are MNHEY and SVGAGI. The V gene lost 2 bases and the J gene lost 1 base, with 5 bases spanning the gap. In nucleotides, the CDR3 is TGTGCCAGCAGTTACACGGAGAACACTGAAGCTTTCTTT. Translated: CASSYTENTEAFF.

The CDR3 region is CASSYSGTGGIKYF. DNA of the CDR3: TGTGCCAGCAGTTACTCCGGGACAGGGGGCATTAAGTACTTC. The rearrangement joins TRBV6-2 or TRBV6-3 to TRBJ2-7; the match to TRBD1 covers 12 bases. This CDR3 region has 14 residues. Germline CDR1 reads MNHEY; CDR2 reads SVGEGT. J lost 11 bases, V lost 0 bases, and 5 bases had no gene match.

Ten or more counts support this clone. The rearrangement links TRBV27 to TRBJ2-5; D ambiguous. The CDR3 extends over 12 amino acids. V was shortened by 0 bases and J by 7 bases, with 6 bases between the two germline ends. Germline V gene sequence: CDR1 MNHEY, CDR2 SMNVEV (reference sequence). The CDR3, as DNA: TGTGCCAGCAGTTTATCTGGTGGGACCCAGTACTTC. It encodes CASSLSGGTQYF.

The rearrangement links TRBV6-5 to TRBJ2-1; the match to TRBD2 covers 12 bases. The germline V gene has CDR1 MNHEY and CDR2 SVGAGI. V lost 7 bases and J lost 12; bases outside the gene matches: 10. The CDR3 is 14 residues long. The CDR3 region is CASTQTSGSIWQFF. The DNA of the CDR3 is TGTGCCAGCACTCAGACTAGCGGGAGTATCTGGCAGTTCTTC.